These 23 T cell receptor beta chains came from one sample sequenced in a study of cytomegalovirus exposure and HLA in healthy donors. 60 Vbeta and 13 Jbeta primers were used in PCR. Sequencing was performed with immunoSEQ multiplex PCR; in TCRdb, only in-frame clones are kept and a portion is missing. Of about 120,000 clones in the sample, around 86% were seen once. Sequencing was done on a sample of PBMCs. The receptors here all came from a woman aged 40 to 49 in good health and CMV-seronegative.

V gene TRBV21-1 combines with J gene TRBJ1-4; whether TRBD1, the table's D call, matches the DNA was not checked. TRBV21-1 is a known pseudogene. CDR3 size: 15 residues. DNA for the CDR3: TGTGCCAGCAGCAAAGACGGACAGGAGAGGGAAAAACTGTTTTTT. Its protein is CASSKDGQEREKLFF.

The chain's CDR3 is CASSLEWLGGEQFF. CDR3 nucleotides: TGTGCCAGCAGCTTAGAATGGTTAGGGGGTGAGCAGTTCTTC. The J gene is TRBJ2-1, the V gene TRBV11-2, with TRBD1 as a possible D gene (6 bases). Germline values: CDR1 SGHAT, CDR2 FQNNGV. The V end was cut by 0 bases, the J end by 9 bases, with 12 bases between. The CDR3 runs to 14 residues.

The J gene is TRBJ1-6, the V gene TRBV18, with 7 bases lining up with TRBD1. Germline lookup yields CDR1 KGHSH and CDR2 LQKENI. V lost 2 bases to trimming and J lost 7 bases; unmatched junction nucleotides: 14. The CDR3 extends over 18 amino acids. The CDR3 loop is CASSPISRQGIGNSPLHF. CDR3 in DNA: TGTGCCAGCTCACCAATTAGCCGACAGGGAATAGGAAATTCACCCCTCCACTTT.

The CDR3 here is CASSLRGGDNSPLHF. CDR3 in DNA: TGTGCCAGCAGCCTCAGAGGGGGCGATAATTCACCCCTCCACTTT. The chain recombines TRBV7-2 with TRBJ1-6; 7 bases fit TRBD1. The CDR3 contains 15 residues. After removal of 5 bases from V and 5 bases from J, the junction contained 6 bases not matched to a gene. Germline CDR1 reads SGHTA; CDR2 reads FQGNSA. The complete variable domain, with remaining parts taken from reference TRBV7-2 and TRBJ1-6, reads GAGVSQSPSNKVTEKGKDVELRCDPISGHTALYWYRQSLGQGLEFLIYFQGNSAPDKSGLPSDRFSAERTGGSVSTLTIQRTQQEDSAVYLCASSLRGGDNSPLHFGNGTRLTVT.

Note on this clone: One end of the junction does not line up with germline, which may come from a read error. The chain has TRBV7-9 and TRBJ1-2; D may be TRBD1 (5 bases). This CDR3 is built from 15 residues. Germline V gene sequence: CDR1 SEHNR, CDR2 FQNEAQ (reference sequence). The chain's CDR3 is CSSSLGSRGGDGYTF. As DNA, the CDR3 is TGTTCCAGCAGCTTAGGATCGCGGGGGGGTGATGGCTACACCTTC.

The chain couples TRBV27 to TRBJ2-5; 11 nucleotides match TRBD2. CDR3 length: 15 residues. The V and J ends lost 7 bases and 4 bases, in that order; junction bases with no gene match: 8. Per germline, CDR1 MNHEY and CDR2 SMNVEV (reference sequence). The DNA for the CDR3 is TGTGCCAGCACTTCCCTAGCGGGGGGACGAGAGACCCAGTACTTC. It encodes CASTSLAGGRETQYF.

V gene TRBV5-1 combines with J gene TRBJ2-2; a possible D gene is TRBD1 (5 bases). The V and J ends lost 0 bases and 3 bases respectively, with 9 bases between them. In germline, CDR1 is SGHRS, CDR2 YFSETQ. The CDR3 extends over 15 amino acids. The CDR3 nucleotides are TGCGCCAGCAGCTTGGAGGGGTGGTACACCGGGGAGCTGTTTTTT. Translating it yields CASSLEGWYTGELFF.

About this clone itself: One end of the junction varies from germline; a read error may be responsible. This chain links TRBV7-9 with TRBJ1-1; D is uncertain. The CDR3 runs 16 residues. Germline CDR1 is SEHNR and CDR2 is FQNEAQ (reference sequence). CDR3 sequence: CSSSLLRSILNTEAFF. The CDR3 DNA reads as TGTTCCAGCAGCTTACTTCGGAGTATCTTGAACACTGAAGCTTTCTTT.

This chain uses TRBV2 with TRBJ2-1, with TRBD1 matching over 7 bases. This CDR3 region has 15 residues. V lost 6 bases and J lost 0; bases outside the gene matches: 5. Germline V gene sequence: CDR1 SNHLY, CDR2 FYNNEI. DNA of the CDR3: TGTGCCAGCAGGGGGACAGCGAGCTCCTACAATGAGCAGTTCTTC. It encodes CASRGTASSYNEQFF.

The V gene is TRBV5-1, the J gene TRBJ1-1; 9 bases are shared with TRBD1. V gave up 4 bases and J gave up 5 bases; unmatched junction bases: 3. The CDR3 has 13 residues. CDR1 is SGHRS, CDR2 YFSETQ, per germline. The CDR3 spells CASSRGQGTEAFF. The CDR3 nucleotides are TGCGCCAGCAGCCGAGGACAGGGGACTGAAGCTTTCTTT.

The rearrangement uses TRBV28 and TRBJ1-3; 9 positions match TRBD1. CDR1 and CDR2 from the germline V gene are MDHEN and SYDVKM. V shed 6 bases and J 2 bases; nucleotides not matched to a gene: 5. This CDR3 has 15 amino acids. CDR3 loop: CASRGQGIPGNTIYF. CDR3 coding DNA: TGTGCCAGCAGGGGACAGGGTATACCTGGAAACACCATATATTTT. The complete variable domain, with remaining parts taken from reference TRBV28 and TRBJ1-3, reads DVKVTQSSRYLVKRTGEKVFLECVQDMDHENMFWYRQDPGLGLRLIYFSYDVKMKEKGDIPEGYSVSREKKERFSLILESASTNQTSMYLCASRGQGIPGNTIYFGEGSWLTVV.

The chain has TRBV7-9 and TRBJ2-7, with a possible D match to TRBD1 (6 bases). V was pared by 6 bases and J by 6 bases, with 12 bases between. CDR3 length: 12 amino acids. The germline V gene encodes CDR1 SEHNR and CDR2 FQNEAQ (reference sequence). The CDR3: CASRARGGEQYF. Written as DNA, the CDR3 is TGTGCCAGCAGGGCTAGAGGGGGCGAGCAGTACTTC.

The table lists this clone with a few counts. The rearrangement uses TRBV27 and TRBJ1-4; the D gene is possibly TRBD1 (6 bases). The CDR3 is 14 residues long. The germline V gene has CDR1 MNHEY and CDR2 SMNVEV (reference sequence). The V and J ends lost 7 bases and 8 bases respectively, with 17 bases between them. CDR3 sequence: CASTALGQGEKLFF. The CDR3 region has the DNA TGTGCCAGCACCGCATTGGGACAAGGCGAAAAACTGTTTTTT.

A few counts support this clone. The genes are TRBV5-1 and TRBJ1-6; the D gene is possibly TRBD1 (5 bases). The CDR3 runs to 16 residues. Germline V gene sequence: CDR1 SGHRS, CDR2 YFSETQ. Trimming stripped 3 bases from V and 7 bases from J, with 17 bases between. CDR3 DNA sequence: TGCGCCAGCAGCTCAAGTTCGCAGGGTAGGAATTCACCCCTCCACTTT. Residues: CASSSSSQGRNSPLHF. The variable domain in full, completed from reference TRBV5-1 and TRBJ1-6, reads KAGVTQTPRYLIKTRGQQVTLSCSPISGHRSVSWYQQTPGQGLQFLFEYFSETQRNKGNFPGRFSGRQFSNSRSEMNVSTLELGDSALYLCASSSSSQGRNSPLHFGNGTRLTVT.

A note on this clone: The conserved closing phenylalanine or tryptophan is absent in this CDR3, likely reflecting a read error. The DNA is omitted, as the CDR3 cannot be located on it reliably, and the CDR3 follows TCRdb's listing. The chain recombines TRBV28 with TRBJ1-2; the D segment call TRBD1 is taken from the table without a DNA check. Both ends counted, the CDR3 spans 13 residues. Germline V lookup: CDR1 MDHEN, CDR2 SYDVKM. The CDR3 protein is CASSLATGTPWRV.

V and J are TRBV6-6 and TRBJ2-7, with D possibly being TRBD2 (6 bases). The CDR3 contains 15 residues. Trimming took off 6 bases at V and 4 bases at J, with 19 bases between the two ends. The germline V gene encodes CDR1 MNHNY and CDR2 SVGAGI (reference sequence). CDR3 residues: CASRGPDYGDYEQYF. The DNA of the CDR3 is TGTGCCAGCAGAGGACCGGACTACGGAGATTACGAGCAGTACTTC.

The DNA of the CDR3 is TGTGCCAGCAGCTTAGGACAGGGGAGTCAGCCCCAGCATTTT. As protein: CASSLGQGSQPQHF. V usage is TRBV11-2 and J usage is TRBJ1-5; 8 nucleotides line up with TRBD1. The CDR3 runs 14 residues. Per germline, CDR1 SGHAT and CDR2 FQNNGV. V trimming: 1 base; J trimming: 6 bases; junction bases outside the gene matches: 2.

The CDR3 is CASSVQGSTANTEAFF. The CDR3 nucleotides are TGCGCCAGCAGCGTACAGGGCAGCACAGCGAACACTGAAGCTTTCTTT. The genes are TRBV5-1 and TRBJ1-1; tentatively, D is TRBD1 (6 bases). The V gene's germline CDR1 is SGHRS and CDR2 YFSETQ. This CDR3 has 16 amino acids. The ends were cut back, 4 bases at V and 1 base at J, with 17 bases in the middle.

The J gene is TRBJ2-2, the V gene TRBV6-4, with 9 bases aligning to TRBD2. Germline V CDR1 and CDR2: MRHNA, SNTAGT. The CDR3 is 15 amino acids. V lost 6 bases and J lost 3; bases outside the gene matches: 5. CDR3 in amino acids: CASRREGRYTGELFF. CDR3 in DNA: TGTGCCAGCAGGCGGGAGGGCCGGTACACCGGGGAGCTGTTTTTT.

A single count supports this clone. V usage is TRBV6-5 and J usage is TRBJ1-6; no firm D call. Germline CDR1 reads MNHEY; CDR2 reads SVGAGI. The CDR3 totals 15 residues. V lost 6 bases and J 6 bases, leaving 15 bases between the germline ends. The CDR3 loop is CASSEMRNLNSPLHF. For the CDR3, the DNA is TGTGCCAGCAGCGAGATGCGGAATCTTAATTCACCCCTCCACTTT.

This clone was found many times. V and J are TRBV6-4 and TRBJ2-2, with unresolved D. The CDR3 consists of 13 residues. Deletions cut 2 bases from V and 6 bases from J, with 7 bases between. Germline V gene data show CDR1 as MRHNA and CDR2 as SNTAGT. The CDR3 region has the DNA TGTGCCAGCAGTGACGGAGATGCCGGGGAGCTGTTTTTT. It specifies CASSDGDAGELFF.

This clone was counted a few times. This chain joins TRBV6-6 and TRBJ2-7; 9 bases match TRBD1. The ends lost 6 bases at V and 5 bases at J; junction bases unmatched: 8. CDR3 length equals 14 residues. Germline V gives CDR1 MNHNY, CDR2 SVGAGI (reference sequence). The CDR3 reads CASSQGQGKNEQYF. The CDR3 nucleotides read TGTGCCAGCAGCCAGGGACAGGGAAAGAACGAGCAGTACTTC.

The chain links TRBV7-9 to TRBJ2-5, with 14 bases matching TRBD2. Judging by the DNA end, TRBJ2-7 fits better; the J call may be wrong. Germline V lookup: CDR1 SEHNR, CDR2 FQNEAQ (reference sequence). There are 17 residues in the CDR3. CDR3 DNA: TGTGCCAGCAGCCTAGAGACTAGCGGGAGGGCCTCCTACGAGCAGTACTTC. As protein: CASSLETSGRASYEQYF.